This T cell receptor (beta chain) was documented in a study of T cells in Graves' hyperthyroidism and ophthalmopathy. Thyroid ultrasound, orbital computed tomography, clinical symptoms, and serum thyroxine and TRAb underpinned diagnoses. This clonotype was seen a single time. From RNA transcripts, TCR beta CDR3 regions were amplified. The HTBI primer set was used in a first-round RT-PCR of the TCR CDR3. TCRdb itself ran the multiplex PCR reads through MiXCR, one entry per CDR3 protein. The sample yields more than 500,000 distinct CDR3 sequences, 46% seen once. This CDR3 contains 14 residues. The V gene lost 0 bases and the J gene lost 8 bases, with 13 bases spanning the gap. Germline V gives CDR1 LNHNV, CDR2 YYDKDF (reference sequence).

The rearrangement links TRBV15 to TRBJ1-2, with D unresolved. The sample was peripheral blood or thyroid tissue (not recorded which). The clonotype was recovered from an adult woman with Graves' disease, either hyperthyroidism or ophthalmopathy (not recorded which). CDR3 DNA sequence: TGTGCCACCAGCAGAGATTTACCAAGCCCCGGCTACACCTTC. This gives the protein CATSRDLPSPGYTF.